This TCR beta chain was sequenced in a study of blood T cell repertoires in COVID-19. In terms of age and location, participants ranged from about 18 to 95 years and lived in fewer than 30 US areas. In the authors' methods: Cell counts per sample came from amplifying reference gene primers. Here immunoSEQ multiplex PCR was the method, and the copy in TCRdb shows in-frame clones only, minus some. Clone size and V and J calls were adopted from that table, with D and trimming inferred from the DNA. This sample has 350,000 to 450,000 clones, with about 89% found just once. The sequence was collected from a woman between 40 and 55 years old who had been exposed to COVID-19. The sequencing input was PBMCs or T cells enriched from blood (not recorded which).

The CDR3 DNA reads TGTGCCAGCAGCTCGACCGGGACAGTCTATGGCTACACCTTC. Amino acids: CASSSTGTVYGYTF. The chain joins TRBV5-6 to TRBJ1-2; TRBD1 matches at 7 bases. CDR3 length: 14 amino acids. Trimming took 3 bases from V and 4 from J; bases not matched to a gene: 6. Per the germline V gene, CDR1 is SGHDT and CDR2 is YYEEEE.